This T cell receptor (beta chain) appears in the sequencing data of a study of T cell repertoires in cytomegalovirus infection (dated 2019 in TCRdb). With regard to the full study: The peptide stimulations were aimed at well-studied HLA-B-restricted epitopes as well as recently identified HLA-C-restricted CMV epitopes, whose presentation resists viral immunomodulation. Donor HLA type was relevant to the analysis, because carriage of CMV infection together with the matching HLA type was indicated by public TCR beta signatures. Study-level results and caveats: Cumulative frequency of public TCR beta family members discriminated carriers of CMV infection plus the relevant HLA type in this cohort and an independent approximately 340-donor cohort. In the ex vivo response, HLA-C-restricted CMV-specific TCR beta clonotypes were dominant, and in two of eight donors the single most frequent clonotype came from this HLA-C-restricted group.

TCRdb records Illumina HiSeq 1500 as the sequencer. TCRdb took the public reads, trimmed them with fastp at Q25, ran MiXCR for clone calling and kept in-frame beta chains. Every distinct CDR3 protein forms one entry, paired with its most common genes and DNA. Within this sample are around 900,000 distinct CDR3 sequences, with roughly 30% of them counted one time only. The ten largest account for roughly 13% of the sample. The treatment or condition label, read with the paper, signifies: in vitro stimulation with specific CMV peptide epitopes to enrich CMV-specific T cells. This clonotype showed up just a few times. This clone's antigen is unknown. No clone much larger than this one lies a single base away; base qualities are absent. From the cysteine through the phenylalanine, the CDR3 covers 14 amino acids. This entry keeps only the CDR3 DNA: 42 bases, framed from base 1. Trimming takes 6 bases from V and 6 bases from J, and the germline ends sit 12 bases apart. As encoded in the germline V gene (reference sequence), CDR1 is MNHNY while CDR2 is SVGAGI.

The sample was cultured CD8+ T cells from PBMCs, taken from culture after CMV antigen stimulation. This clonotype was obtained from a human donor in good health (CMV status not recorded). Some clones in this sample may be carry-over from other donors' samples. Recombination joined TRBV6-6 with TRBJ1-6; a weak D assignment points to TRBD1 (5 bases agree). This receptor has the CDR3 CASSFDRFNSPLHF. The DNA sequence reads TGTGCCAGCAGCTTTGACAGATTTAATTCACCCCTCCACTTT.